Below are 18 T cell receptor beta chains sequenced from a single sample in a study of monozygotic twins with inflammatory bowel disease. TCRdb re-called the 5' RACE reads, yielding one record per CDR3 amino acid sequence without DNA. Its listing shows some 150,000 distinct CDR3 sequences. The sample consisted of blood. The receptors shown here come from a human donor with ulcerative colitis or Crohn's disease, or a healthy co-twin of an affected twin (not recorded which).

The rearrangement links TRBV28 to TRBJ2-7; TCRdb calls TRBD2, which cannot be checked without DNA. Germline V CDR1 and CDR2: MDHEN, SYDVKM. The CDR3 is made up of 15 amino acids. CDR3 sequence: CASSLGGTLSYEQYF.

This chain connects TRBV5-1 to TRBJ1-6; there is no DNA to check the TCRdb D call of TRBD1. Per germline, CDR1 SGHRS and CDR2 YFSETQ. This CDR3 comprises 14 residues. The CDR3 region is CASGSRVEGSPLHF.

The rearrangement joins TRBV6-5 to TRBJ1-6. Germline CDR1 MNHEY, CDR2 SVGAGI. This CDR3 comprises 15 residues. The CDR3: CASSYSTSLTRALHF.

The chain has TRBV6-1 and TRBJ1-1; TCRdb's D call of TRBD1 is untestable without DNA. The CDR3 loop spans 15 amino acids. Germline CDR1 reads MNHNS; CDR2 reads SASEGT. The CDR3 spells CASILNRQRGTEAFF.

The genes are TRBV10-3 and TRBJ1-5. CDR1 ENHRY and CDR2 SYGVKD come from the germline V gene. This CDR3 is built from 16 residues. The CDR3: CAISVGQVNSNQPQHF.

The CDR3 sequence is CASSLYRVGMNTEAFF. This sequence joins TRBV5-1 and TRBJ1-1; TCRdb picks TRBD1, but there is no DNA to check that call. Germline CDR1 is SGHRS and CDR2 is YFSETQ. CDR3 length equals 16 residues.

This chain joins TRBV19 and TRBJ1-1. Germline CDR1 reads LNHDA; CDR2 reads SQIVND (reference sequence). The length of the CDR3 is 13 residues. The CDR3 loop is CASTYGRNTEAFF.

V gene TRBV19 combines with J gene TRBJ2-1; TCRdb calls TRBD2, which cannot be checked without DNA. CDR3 length equals 14 residues. Germline V gene data show CDR1 as LNHDA and CDR2 as SQIVND (reference sequence). CDR3 loop: CASSTGLASLEQFF. Based on the CDR3 plus reference TRBV19 and TRBJ2-1, the full variable domain is DGGITQSPKYLFRKEGQNVTLSCEQNLNHDAMYWYRQDPGQGLRLIYYSQIVNDFQKGDIAEGYSVSREKKESFPLTVTSAQKNPTAFYLCASSTGLASLEQFFGPGTRLTVL.

This chain joins TRBV29-1 and TRBJ1-3. Germline V lookup: CDR1 SQVTM, CDR2 ANQGSEA. The CDR3 contains 15 residues. This CDR3 is CSVEVRGRPWDTIYF. The full variable domain, in which reference TRBV29-1 and TRBJ1-3 provide the parts outside the CDR3, is SAVISQKPSRDICQRGTSLTIQCQVDSQVTMMFWYRQQPGQSLTLIATANQGSEATYESGFVIDKFPISRPNLTFSTLTVSNMSPEDSSIYLCSVEVRGRPWDTIYFGEGSWLTVV.

V and J are TRBV29-1 and TRBJ2-5. This CDR3 has 11 residues. Per germline, CDR1 SQVTM and CDR2 ANQGSEA. CDR3 in amino acids: CSRASGETQYF. Drawing the rest from reference TRBV29-1 and TRBJ2-5, the complete variable domain is SAVISQKPSRDICQRGTSLTIQCQVDSQVTMMFWYRQQPGQSLTLIATANQGSEATYESGFVIDKFPISRPNLTFSTLTVSNMSPEDSSIYLCSRASGETQYFGPGTRLLVL.

The rearrangement links TRBV14 to TRBJ2-7; TCRdb picks TRBD1, but there is no DNA to check that call. Germline loops: CDR1 SGHDN, CDR2 FVKESK. The CDR3 length is 15 residues. CDR3 amino acids: CASSQLQEPTYEQYF.

The V and J genes are TRBV24-1 and TRBJ2-5. The CDR3 contains 15 residues. The germline V gene has CDR1 KGHDR and CDR2 SFDVKD. The CDR3: CATSGPRSGQETQYF.

The rearrangement uses TRBV9 and TRBJ1-5. The germline V gene has CDR1 SGDLS and CDR2 YYNGEE. The length of the CDR3 is 15 residues. CDR3 in amino acids: CASSVASGVNQPQHF.

The genes are TRBV24-1 and TRBJ1-1; TCRdb designates TRBD1, a call that cannot be tested without DNA. The CDR3 length is 15 residues. Germline V CDR1 and CDR2: KGHDR, SFDVKD. The CDR3 spells CATGAGHGMNTEAFF.

The V and J genes are TRBV7-3 and TRBJ2-3; without DNA, the TCRdb call of TRBD2 cannot be checked. Per germline, CDR1 SGHTA and CDR2 FQGTGA. This CDR3 is 16 amino acids long. The CDR3 region is CASSLGAGGLVDTQYF.

This chain joins TRBV5-1 and TRBJ2-2; TCRdb reports TRBD1, a call that lacks DNA to check it against. Germline values: CDR1 SGHRS, CDR2 YFSETQ. There are 15 residues in the CDR3. This chain's CDR3 is CASSPGQGMAGELFF.

The chain has TRBV11-2 and TRBJ1-1. CDR1 and CDR2 (germline): SGHAT, FQNNGV. The CDR3 length is 12 residues. The CDR3 reads CASSLRKNEAFF.

J is TRBJ1-1 and V is TRBV6-5; with no DNA, the TCRdb D assignment of TRBD1 cannot be verified. The CDR3 extends over 14 amino acids. CDR1 MNHEY and CDR2 SVGAGI come from the germline V gene. CDR3 protein: CASSSTGSRTEAFF.